A selection of T cell receptor beta chains follows, all from one sample in a study of T cell responses to AZD1222 COVID-19 vaccine. TCRdb keeps only in-frame clones here, not all; method: immunoSEQ multiplex PCR. The sample comprises about 100,000 clones, roughly 91% of which are singletons, and under 2% rests with the top ten. The sample here was peripheral blood, taken on day 0 of AZD1222 vaccination. These receptors were collected from an adult in good health. Each CDR3 is given with its conserved first and last residue. A D gene is named only where the DNA matches it firmly.

v_call	j_call	d_call	cdr3_aa
TRBV6-5	TRBJ2-7	TRBD2	CASSYSMASGTYEQYF
TRBV9	TRBJ1-2	-	CASSVGQMGIYGYTF
TRBV5-8	TRBJ1-1	-	CASSLKMNTEAFF
TRBV5-5	TRBJ2-6	-	CASSLVGTGANVLTF
TRBV28	TRBJ1-6	-	CASRDYRNNSPLHF
TRBV5-6	TRBJ1-1	-	CASSLVWPNMNTEAFF
TRBV14	TRBJ1-2	-	CASSQGGSYGYTF
TRBV9	TRBJ1-3	-	CASSVEGNSGNTIYF
TRBV7-9	TRBJ2-7	-	CASSLGGRGADEQYF
TRBV15	TRBJ2-7	-	CATSRDKGEHSSSYEQYF
TRBV15	TRBJ2-2	TRBD1	CATSRWDSTNTGELFF
TRBV27	TRBJ1-5	-	CASGYSNQPQHF
TRBV10-1	TRBJ1-3	-	CASSGQAGGNTIYF
TRBV28	TRBJ1-6	-	CAIVGTLNSPLHF
TRBV4-1	TRBJ2-5	-	CASSQEWGLNAETQYF
TRBV15	TRBJ1-4	-	CATSREDGKLFF
TRBV9	TRBJ2-7	-	CASSAGILSYEQYF
TRBV4-2	TRBJ1-6	TRBD1	CASSQTPGQSNSPLHF
TRBV2	TRBJ2-7	-	CASRTTGPYEQYF
TRBV5-6	TRBJ2-1	TRBD2	CASSPTSGEQFF
TRBV6-6	TRBJ2-7	TRBD1	CASSLDRDRVSYEQYF
TRBV15	TRBJ2-2	-	CATSGETSTWNTGELFF
TRBV6-4	TRBJ2-3	TRBD2	CASSLAGGGTDTQYF
TRBV6-5	TRBJ2-7	TRBD2	CASSLLAVSSYEQYF
TRBV27	TRBJ2-7	TRBD2	CASSLDGRIYEQYF
TRBV27	TRBJ2-1	TRBD2	CASSYTSGAYNEQFF
TRBV5-1	TRBJ2-2	TRBD2	CASSGRLAGVTGELFF
TRBV2	TRBJ1-1	-	CASSDRGAFEAFF
TRBV5-5	TRBJ1-3	-	CASSLGPEPGNTIYF
TRBV2	TRBJ2-1	-	CASRGGPYNEQFF
TRBV11-2	TRBJ2-7	-	CASSLSFSYEQYF
TRBV5-6	TRBJ1-2	TRBD1	CASSPLYGTGNLSPGYTF
TRBV27	TRBJ2-1	-	CASSLSGLYNEQFF
TRBV4-1	TRBJ2-5	-	CASSQGRITGSETQYF
TRBV5-1	TRBJ1-1	TRBD1	CASSATTGGTEAFF
TRBV27	TRBJ1-5	-	CAGLDSNQPQHF
TRBV9	TRBJ2-3	TRBD2	CASSAMLAGVAQYF
TRBV4-2	TRBJ2-7	-	CASSQGVAYEQYF
TRBV10-3	TRBJ2-1	TRBD1	CATFGQGYNEQFF
TRBV20-1	TRBJ1-2	-	CSASLGNYGYTF
TRBV7-9	TRBJ2-2	TRBD1	CASSLKLDRVHTGELFF
TRBV24-1	TRBJ2-3	-	CATSDFSPPDTQYF
TRBV27	TRBJ2-5	-	CASSLGWGRETQYF
TRBV7-9	TRBJ2-6	-	CASSDRNTGANVLTF
TRBV13	TRBJ1-4	-	CASSLIVNEKLFF
TRBV28	TRBJ2-7	-	CASSFGGSEQYF
TRBV2	TRBJ1-6	-	CASSFSPNSPLHF
TRBV15	TRBJ1-4	-	CATSRDLGTSTNEKLFF
TRBV2	TRBJ1-4	-	CASTLRQDVDEKLFF
TRBV7-6	TRBJ1-4	-	CASSLYAGLGFNEKLFF
TRBV19	TRBJ1-4	-	CASSLRIRGFNEKLFF